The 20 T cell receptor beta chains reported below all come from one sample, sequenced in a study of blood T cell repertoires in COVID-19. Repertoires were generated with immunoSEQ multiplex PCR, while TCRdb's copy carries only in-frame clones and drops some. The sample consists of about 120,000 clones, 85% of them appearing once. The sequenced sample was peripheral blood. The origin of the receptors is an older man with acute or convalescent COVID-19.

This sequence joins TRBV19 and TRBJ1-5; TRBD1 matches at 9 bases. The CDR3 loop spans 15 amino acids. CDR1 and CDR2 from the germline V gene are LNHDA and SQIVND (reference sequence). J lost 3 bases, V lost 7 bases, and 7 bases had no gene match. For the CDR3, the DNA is TGTGCCAGTAAGAGGGACAGGGTCCCCAATCAGCCCCAGCATTTT. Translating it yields CASKRDRVPNQPQHF.

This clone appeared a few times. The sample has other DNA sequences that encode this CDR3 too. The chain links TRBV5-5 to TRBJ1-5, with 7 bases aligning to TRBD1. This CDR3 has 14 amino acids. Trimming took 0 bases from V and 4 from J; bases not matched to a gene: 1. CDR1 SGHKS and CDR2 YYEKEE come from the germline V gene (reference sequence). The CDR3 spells CASSLDRGNQPQHF. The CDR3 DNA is TGTGCCAGCAGCTTGGACAGGGGTAATCAGCCCCAGCATTTT.

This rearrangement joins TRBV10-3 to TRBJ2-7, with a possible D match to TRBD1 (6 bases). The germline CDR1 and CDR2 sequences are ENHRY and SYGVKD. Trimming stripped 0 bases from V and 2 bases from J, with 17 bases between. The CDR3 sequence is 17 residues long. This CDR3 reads CAISESIGVRGTYEQYF. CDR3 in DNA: TGTGCCATCAGTGAGTCGATTGGGGTCAGGGGAACCTACGAGCAGTACTTC.

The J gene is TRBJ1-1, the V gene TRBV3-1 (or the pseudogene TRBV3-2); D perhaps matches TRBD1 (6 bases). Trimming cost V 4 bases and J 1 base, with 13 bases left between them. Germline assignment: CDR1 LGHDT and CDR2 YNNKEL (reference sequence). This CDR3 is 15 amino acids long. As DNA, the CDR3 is TGTGCCAGCAGCCCTCCAGGACAGTCGAACACTGAAGCTTTCTTT. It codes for CASSPPGQSNTEAFF.

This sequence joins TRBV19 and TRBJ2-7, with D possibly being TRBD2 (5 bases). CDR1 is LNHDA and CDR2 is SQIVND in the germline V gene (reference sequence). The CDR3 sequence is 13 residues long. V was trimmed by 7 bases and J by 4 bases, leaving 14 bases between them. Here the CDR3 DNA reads TGTGCCAGTACCGACGGGGATTCGTACGAGCAGTACTTC. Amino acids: CASTDGDSYEQYF.

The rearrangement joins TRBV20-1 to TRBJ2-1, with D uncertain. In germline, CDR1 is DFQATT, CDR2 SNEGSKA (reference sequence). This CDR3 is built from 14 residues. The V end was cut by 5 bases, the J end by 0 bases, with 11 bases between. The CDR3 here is CSAGETSSYNEQFF. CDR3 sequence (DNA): TGCAGTGCTGGTGAAACCAGCTCCTACAATGAGCAGTTCTTC.

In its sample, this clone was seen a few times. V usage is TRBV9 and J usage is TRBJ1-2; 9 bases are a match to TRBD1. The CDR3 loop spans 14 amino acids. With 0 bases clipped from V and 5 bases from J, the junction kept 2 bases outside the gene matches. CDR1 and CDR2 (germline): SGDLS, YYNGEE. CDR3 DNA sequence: TGTGCCAGCAGCGTAGATGGACAGGGGTATGGCTACACCTTC. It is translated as CASSVDGQGYGYTF. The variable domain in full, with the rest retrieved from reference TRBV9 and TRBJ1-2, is DSGVTQTPKHLITATGQRVTLRCSPRSGDLSVYWYQQSLDQGLQFLIQYYNGEERAKGNILERFSAQQFPDLHSELNLSSLELGDSALYFCASSVDGQGYGYTFGSGTRLTVV.

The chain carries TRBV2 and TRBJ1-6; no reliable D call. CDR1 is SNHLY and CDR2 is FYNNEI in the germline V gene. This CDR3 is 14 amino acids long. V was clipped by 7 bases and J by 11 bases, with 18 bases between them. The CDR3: CASNARSSEAPLHF. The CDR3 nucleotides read TGTGCCAGCAACGCACGTTCTAGTGAAGCACCCCTCCACTTT.

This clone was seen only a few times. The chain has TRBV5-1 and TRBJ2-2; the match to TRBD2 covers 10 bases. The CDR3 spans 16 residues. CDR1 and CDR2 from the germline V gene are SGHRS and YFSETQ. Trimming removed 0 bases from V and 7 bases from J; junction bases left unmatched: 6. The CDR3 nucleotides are TGCGCCAGCAGCTTGGGGGCTAGCGGGAGTTACGGGGAGCTGTTTTTT. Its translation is CASSLGASGSYGELFF.

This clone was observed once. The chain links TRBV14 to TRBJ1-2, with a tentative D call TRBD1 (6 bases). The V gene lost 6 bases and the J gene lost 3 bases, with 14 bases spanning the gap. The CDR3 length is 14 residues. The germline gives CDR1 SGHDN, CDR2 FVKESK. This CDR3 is CASRASRGDYGYTF. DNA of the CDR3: TGTGCCAGCAGAGCCTCCAGGGGTGACTATGGCTACACCTTC. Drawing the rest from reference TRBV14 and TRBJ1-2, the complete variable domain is EAGVTQFPSHSVIEKGQTVTLRCDPISGHDNLYWYRRVMGKEIKFLLHFVKESKQDESGMPNNRFLAERTGGTYSTLKVQPAELEDSGVYFCASRASRGDYGYTFGSGTRLTVV.

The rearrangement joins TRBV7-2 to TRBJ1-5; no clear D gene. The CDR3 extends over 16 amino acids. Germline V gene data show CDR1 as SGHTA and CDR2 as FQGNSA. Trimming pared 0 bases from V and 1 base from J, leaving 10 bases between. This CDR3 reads CASSLAGAVSNQPQHF. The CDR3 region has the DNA TGTGCCAGCAGCTTAGCAGGAGCAGTGAGCAATCAGCCCCAGCATTTT.

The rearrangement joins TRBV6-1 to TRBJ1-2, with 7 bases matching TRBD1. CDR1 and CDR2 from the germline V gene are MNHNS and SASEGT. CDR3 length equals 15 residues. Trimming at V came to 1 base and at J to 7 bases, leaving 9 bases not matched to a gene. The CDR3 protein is CASSEELGGRSGYTF. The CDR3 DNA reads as TGTGCCAGCAGTGAAGAGTTAGGGGGCCGGTCTGGCTACACCTTC.

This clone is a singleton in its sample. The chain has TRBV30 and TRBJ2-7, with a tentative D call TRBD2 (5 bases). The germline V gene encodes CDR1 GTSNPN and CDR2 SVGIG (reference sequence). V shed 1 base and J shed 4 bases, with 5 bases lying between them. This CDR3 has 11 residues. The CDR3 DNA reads TGTGCCTGGAGTGGGAGGTACGAGCAGTACTTC. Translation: CAWSGRYEQYF.

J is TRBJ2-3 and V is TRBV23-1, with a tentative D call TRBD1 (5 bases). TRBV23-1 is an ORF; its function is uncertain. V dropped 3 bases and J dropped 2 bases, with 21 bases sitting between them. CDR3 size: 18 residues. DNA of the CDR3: TGCGCCAGCAGTCACCTCAGGTATACAGGATCCAACACAGATACGCAGTATTTT. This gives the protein CASSHLRYTGSNTDTQYF.

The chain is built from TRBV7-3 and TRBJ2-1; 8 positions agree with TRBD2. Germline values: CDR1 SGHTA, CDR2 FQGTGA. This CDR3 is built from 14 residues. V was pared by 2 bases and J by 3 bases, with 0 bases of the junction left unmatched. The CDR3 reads CASSLLAGYNEQFF. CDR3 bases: TGTGCCAGCAGCTTACTAGCGGGCTACAATGAGCAGTTCTTC.

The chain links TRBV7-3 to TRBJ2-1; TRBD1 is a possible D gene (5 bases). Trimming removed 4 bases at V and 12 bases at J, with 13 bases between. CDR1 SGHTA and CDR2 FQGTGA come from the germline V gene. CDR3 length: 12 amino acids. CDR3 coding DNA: TGTGCCAGCAGCTCTACGATGGGGCGGCAGTTCTTC. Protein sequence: CASSSTMGRQFF.

The CDR3 loop reads CASSPKDRAEQYF. DNA of the CDR3: TGTGCCAGCTCACCTAAGGACAGGGCCGAGCAGTACTTC. The J gene is TRBJ2-7, the V gene TRBV18; 8 nucleotides agree with TRBD1. V shed 3 bases and J 6 bases; nucleotides not matched to a gene: 4. This CDR3 has 13 residues. In germline, CDR1 is KGHSH, CDR2 LQKENI.

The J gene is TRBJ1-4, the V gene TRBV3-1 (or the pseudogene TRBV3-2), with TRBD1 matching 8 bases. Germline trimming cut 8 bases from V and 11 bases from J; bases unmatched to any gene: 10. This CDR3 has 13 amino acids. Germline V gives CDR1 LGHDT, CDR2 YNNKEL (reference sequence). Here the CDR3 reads CASAVQGANKLFF. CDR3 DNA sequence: TGTGCCAGCGCGGTTCAGGGGGCAAACAAACTGTTTTTT.

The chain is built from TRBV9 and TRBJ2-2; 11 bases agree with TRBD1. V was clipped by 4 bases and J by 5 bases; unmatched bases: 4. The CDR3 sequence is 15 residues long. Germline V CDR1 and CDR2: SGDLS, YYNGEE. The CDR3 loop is CASSPGTGGTGELFF. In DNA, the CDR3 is TGTGCCAGCAGCCCTGGGACAGGGGGGACCGGGGAGCTGTTTTTT.

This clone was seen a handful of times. For the CDR3, the DNA is TGTGCCAGCAGCTTAGAACCAGGGGATACGCAGTATTTT. It yields the protein CASSLEPGDTQYF. The chain couples TRBV5-4 to TRBJ2-3; D is possibly TRBD1 (5 bases). Germline lookup yields CDR1 SGHNT and CDR2 YYREEE (reference sequence). Trimming removed 2 bases from V and 6 bases from J, with 10 bases in between. The CDR3 contains 13 residues.